The sequence of this TCR beta chain was determined in a study of T cells in Graves' hyperthyroidism and ophthalmopathy. The CDR3 covers 17 residues. With 3 bases removed from V and 4 bases from J, the gap between germline ends came to 22 bases. Germline V gives CDR1 LGHDT, CDR2 YNNKEL (reference sequence). Clinicians diagnosed patients from clinical symptoms, serum thyroxine and TRAb, thyroid ultrasound and orbital computed tomography. This clonotype was recorded at least ten times. Regions amplified from RNA transcripts were the TCR beta CDR3 regions. Using the HTBI primer set, a first-round RT-PCR was run on the TCR CDR3. A single record per CDR3 protein comes from TCRdb applying MiXCR to the multiplex PCR reads. The sample holds hundreds of thousands of distinct CDR3 sequences; about 14% are singletons and the top ten take approximately 4.2%.

This clonotype was sampled from a woman in her thirties or forties with Graves' ophthalmopathy. Sequencing input: blood. V gene TRBV3-1 combines with J gene TRBJ2-7; D may be TRBD2 (6 bases). The CDR3 here is CASSQSPGTVRLYEQYF. The CDR3, as DNA: TGTGCCAGCAGCCAGTCACCCGGGACTGTCAGGCTTTACGAGCAGTACTTC.